This record covers a single TCR beta chain. The CDR3 runs 13 residues. The V end was cut by 0 bases, the J end by 3 bases, with 6 bases between. Germline V gives CDR1 LGHNA, CDR2 YNFKEQ. These data originate in a study of T cell changes during pregnancy in multiple sclerosis. Assay used: immunoSEQ multiplex PCR; TCRdb lists only in-frame clones, some missing. Of about 36,000 clones listed, about 89% were seen once; the top ten hold 11%. The material sequenced was CD8+ T cells from peripheral blood mononuclear cells, taken in the third trimester of pregnancy. V usage is TRBV4-2 and J usage is TRBJ2-7; no definite D call. The clonotype comes from a female donor with multiple sclerosis, enrolled in a pregnancy study. The CDR3 DNA reads as TGTGCCAGCAGCCAAGATCTAGGCTACGAGCAGTACTTC. Protein: CASSQDLGYEQYF.